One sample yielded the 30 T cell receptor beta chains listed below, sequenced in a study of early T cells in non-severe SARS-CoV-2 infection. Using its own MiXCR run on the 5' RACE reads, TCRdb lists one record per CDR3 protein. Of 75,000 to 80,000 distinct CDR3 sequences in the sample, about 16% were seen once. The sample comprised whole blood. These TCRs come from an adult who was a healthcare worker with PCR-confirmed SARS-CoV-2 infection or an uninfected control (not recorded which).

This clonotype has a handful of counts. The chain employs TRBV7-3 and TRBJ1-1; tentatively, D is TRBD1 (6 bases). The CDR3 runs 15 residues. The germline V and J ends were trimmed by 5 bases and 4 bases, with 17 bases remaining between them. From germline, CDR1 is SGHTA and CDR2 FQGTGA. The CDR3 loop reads CASSKQGSRGTEAFF. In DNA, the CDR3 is TGTGCCAGCAGCAAACAGGGATCAAGGGGCACTGAAGCTTTCTTT.

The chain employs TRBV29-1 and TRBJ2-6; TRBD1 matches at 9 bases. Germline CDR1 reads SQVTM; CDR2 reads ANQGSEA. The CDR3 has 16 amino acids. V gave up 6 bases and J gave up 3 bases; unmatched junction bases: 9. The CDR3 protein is CSVPRDRAGGANVLTF. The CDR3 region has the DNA TGCAGCGTCCCCCGGGACAGGGCCGGTGGGGCCAACGTCCTGACTTTC.

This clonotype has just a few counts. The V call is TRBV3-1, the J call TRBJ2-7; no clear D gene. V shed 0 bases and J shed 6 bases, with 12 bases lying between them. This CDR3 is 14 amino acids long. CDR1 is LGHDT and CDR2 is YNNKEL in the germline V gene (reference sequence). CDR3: CASSQDRALGEQYF. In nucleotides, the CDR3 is TGTGCCAGCAGCCAAGATAGGGCGTTGGGCGAGCAGTACTTC.

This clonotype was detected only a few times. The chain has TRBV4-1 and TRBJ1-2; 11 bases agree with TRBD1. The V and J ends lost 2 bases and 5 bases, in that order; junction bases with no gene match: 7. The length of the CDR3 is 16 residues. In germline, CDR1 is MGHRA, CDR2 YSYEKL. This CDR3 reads CASSQHGQGADYGYTF. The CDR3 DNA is TGCGCCAGCAGCCAACATGGACAGGGGGCGGATTATGGCTACACCTTC.

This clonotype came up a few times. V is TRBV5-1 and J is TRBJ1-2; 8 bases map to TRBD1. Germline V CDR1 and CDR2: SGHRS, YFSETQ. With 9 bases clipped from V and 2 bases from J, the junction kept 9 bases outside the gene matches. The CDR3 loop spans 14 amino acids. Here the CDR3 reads CATRQGITNYGYTF. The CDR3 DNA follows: TGCGCCACCCGACAGGGGATAACGAACTATGGCTACACCTTC.

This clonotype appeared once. The CDR3: CSTSEGGVKGEQFF. The CDR3 nucleotides read TGCAGCACGTCCGAGGGGGGAGTGAAGGGTGAGCAGTTCTTC. The rearrangement uses TRBV29-1 and TRBJ2-1, with D tentatively TRBD1 or TRBD2 (6 bases each). Germline V gene sequence: CDR1 SQVTM, CDR2 ANQGSEA. The CDR3 loop spans 14 amino acids. Trimming stripped 8 bases from V and 9 bases from J, with 23 bases between.

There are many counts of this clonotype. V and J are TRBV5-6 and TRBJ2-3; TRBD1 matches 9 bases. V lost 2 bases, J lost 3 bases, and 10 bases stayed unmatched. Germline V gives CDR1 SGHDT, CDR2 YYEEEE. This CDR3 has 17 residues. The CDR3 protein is CASSFGPGTGSTDTQYF. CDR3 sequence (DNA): TGTGCCAGCAGCTTCGGCCCCGGGACAGGGTCGACAGATACGCAGTATTTT.

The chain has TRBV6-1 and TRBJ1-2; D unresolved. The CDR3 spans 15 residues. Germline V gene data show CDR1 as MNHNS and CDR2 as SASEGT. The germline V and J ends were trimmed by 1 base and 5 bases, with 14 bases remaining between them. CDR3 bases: TGTGCCAGCAGTGAAGGAGACACCCGAGGATATGGCTACACCTTC. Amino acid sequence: CASSEGDTRGYGYTF.

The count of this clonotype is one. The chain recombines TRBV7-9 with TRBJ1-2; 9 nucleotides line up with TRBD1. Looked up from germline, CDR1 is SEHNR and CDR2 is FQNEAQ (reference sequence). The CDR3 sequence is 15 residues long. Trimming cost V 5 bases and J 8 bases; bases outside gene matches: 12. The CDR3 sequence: CASSLSDRGKDGYTF. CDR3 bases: TGTGCCAGCAGCCTCTCAGACAGGGGGAAAGACGGCTACACCTTC.

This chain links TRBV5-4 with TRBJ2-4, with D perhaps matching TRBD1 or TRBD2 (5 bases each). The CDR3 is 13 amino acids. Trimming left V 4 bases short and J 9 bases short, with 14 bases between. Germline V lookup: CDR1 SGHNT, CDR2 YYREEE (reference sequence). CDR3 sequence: CASSHPGQAIQYF. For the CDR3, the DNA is TGTGCCAGCAGCCACCCGGGGCAGGCCATTCAGTACTTC.

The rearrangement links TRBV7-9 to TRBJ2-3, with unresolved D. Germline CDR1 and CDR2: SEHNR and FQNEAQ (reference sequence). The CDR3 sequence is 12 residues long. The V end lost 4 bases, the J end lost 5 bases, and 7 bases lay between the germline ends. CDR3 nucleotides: TGTGCCAGCAGCTCCTTAATAGATACGCAGTATTTT. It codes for CASSSLIDTQYF.

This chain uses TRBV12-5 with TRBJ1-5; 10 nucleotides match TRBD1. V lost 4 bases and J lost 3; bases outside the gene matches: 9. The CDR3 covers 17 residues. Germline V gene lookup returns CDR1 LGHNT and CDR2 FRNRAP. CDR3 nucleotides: TGTGCTAGTGGTTCCACCGGGACAGGGGACCTCAATCAGCCCCAGCATTTT. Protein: CASGSTGTGDLNQPQHF.

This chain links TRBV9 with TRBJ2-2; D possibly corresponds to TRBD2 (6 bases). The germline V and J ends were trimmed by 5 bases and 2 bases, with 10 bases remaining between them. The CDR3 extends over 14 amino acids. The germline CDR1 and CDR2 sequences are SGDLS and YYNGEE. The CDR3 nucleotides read TGTGCCAGCAGACGGGACTCCAACACCGGGGAGCTGTTTTTT. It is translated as CASRRDSNTGELFF. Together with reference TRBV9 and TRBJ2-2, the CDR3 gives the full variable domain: DSGVTQTPKHLITATGQRVTLRCSPRSGDLSVYWYQQSLDQGLQFLIQYYNGEERAKGNILERFSAQQFPDLHSELNLSSLELGDSALYFCASRRDSNTGELFFGEGSRLTVL.

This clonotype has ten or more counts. In nucleotides, the CDR3 is TGTGCCAGCAGGGCGCCAGGGGTCAATTCACCCCTCCACTTT. Translating gives CASRAPGVNSPLHF. The gene calls are TRBV6-5 and TRBJ1-6, with TRBD1 as a possible D gene (6 bases). V was cut by 6 bases and J by 7 bases, with 13 bases left in between. CDR3 size: 14 residues. Germline V gives CDR1 MNHEY, CDR2 SVGAGI.

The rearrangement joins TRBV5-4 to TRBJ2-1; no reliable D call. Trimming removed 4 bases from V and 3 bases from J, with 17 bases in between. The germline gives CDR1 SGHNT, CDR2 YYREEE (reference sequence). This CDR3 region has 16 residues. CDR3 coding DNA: TGTGCCAGCAGCCGGGTCACCGGTCCGAGCTACAATGAGCAGTTCTTC. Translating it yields CASSRVTGPSYNEQFF.

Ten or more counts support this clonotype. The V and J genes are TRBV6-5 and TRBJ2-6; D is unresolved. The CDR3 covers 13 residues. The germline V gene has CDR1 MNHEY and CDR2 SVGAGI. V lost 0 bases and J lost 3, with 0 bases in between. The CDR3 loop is CASSYSGANVLTF. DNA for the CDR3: TGTGCCAGCAGTTACTCTGGGGCCAACGTCCTGACTTTC.

CDR3 residues: CASSQPGLGDEQYF. For the CDR3, the DNA is TGTGCCAGCAGTCAACCGGGACTAGGAGACGAGCAGTACTTC. V gene TRBV27 combines with J gene TRBJ2-7, with 8 bases matching TRBD2. Germline CDR1 reads MNHEY; CDR2 reads SMNVEV (reference sequence). The CDR3 is 14 amino acids. With V trimmed by 5 bases and J by 5 bases, 8 bases remained unmatched.

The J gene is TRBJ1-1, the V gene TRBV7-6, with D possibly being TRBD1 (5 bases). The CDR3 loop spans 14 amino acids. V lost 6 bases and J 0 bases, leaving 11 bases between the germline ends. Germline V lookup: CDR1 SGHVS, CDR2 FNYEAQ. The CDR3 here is CASREQEVNTEAFF. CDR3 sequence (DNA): TGTGCCAGCAGAGAACAGGAGGTGAACACTGAAGCTTTCTTT.

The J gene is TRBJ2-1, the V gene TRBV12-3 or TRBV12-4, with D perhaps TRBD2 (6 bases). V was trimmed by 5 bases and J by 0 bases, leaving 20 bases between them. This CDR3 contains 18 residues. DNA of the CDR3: TGTGCCAGCAGTCTTAGACTTAGCGGCCTAAGCTCCTACAATGAGCAGTTCTTC. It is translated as CASSLRLSGLSSYNEQFF.

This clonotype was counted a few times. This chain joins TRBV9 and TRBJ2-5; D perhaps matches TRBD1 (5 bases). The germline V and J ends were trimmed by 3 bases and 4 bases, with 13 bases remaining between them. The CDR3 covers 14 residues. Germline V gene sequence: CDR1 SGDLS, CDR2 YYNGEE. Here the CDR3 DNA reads TGTGCCAGCAGCGAAACGACAGTGCCAGAGACCCAGTACTTC. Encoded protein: CASSETTVPETQYF.

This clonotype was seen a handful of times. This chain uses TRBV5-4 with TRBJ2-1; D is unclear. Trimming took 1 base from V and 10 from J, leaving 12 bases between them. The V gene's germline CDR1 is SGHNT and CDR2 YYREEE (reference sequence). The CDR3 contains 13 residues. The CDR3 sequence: CASSLQTAWEQFF. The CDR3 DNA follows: TGTGCCAGCAGCTTGCAAACGGCCTGGGAGCAGTTCTTC.

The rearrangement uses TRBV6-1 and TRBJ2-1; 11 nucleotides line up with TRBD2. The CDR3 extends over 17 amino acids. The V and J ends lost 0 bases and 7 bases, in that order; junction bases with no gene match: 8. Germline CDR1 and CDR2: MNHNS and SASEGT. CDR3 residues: CASSEAISGGAGNEQFF. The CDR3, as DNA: TGTGCCAGCAGTGAAGCGATTAGCGGGGGGGCGGGAAATGAGCAGTTCTTC.

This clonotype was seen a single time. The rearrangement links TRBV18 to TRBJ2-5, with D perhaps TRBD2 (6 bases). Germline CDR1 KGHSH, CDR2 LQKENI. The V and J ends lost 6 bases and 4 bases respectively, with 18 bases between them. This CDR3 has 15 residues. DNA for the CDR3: TGTGCCAGCTCCCCGGGAGTGGAGCCGCGAGAGACCCAGTACTTC. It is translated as CASSPGVEPRETQYF.

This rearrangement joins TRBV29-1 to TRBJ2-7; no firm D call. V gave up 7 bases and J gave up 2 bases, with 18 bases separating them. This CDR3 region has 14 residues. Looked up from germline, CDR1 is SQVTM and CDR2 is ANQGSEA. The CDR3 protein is CSAWTHPGPYEQYF. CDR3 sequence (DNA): TGCAGCGCCTGGACCCACCCCGGGCCCTACGAGCAGTACTTC.

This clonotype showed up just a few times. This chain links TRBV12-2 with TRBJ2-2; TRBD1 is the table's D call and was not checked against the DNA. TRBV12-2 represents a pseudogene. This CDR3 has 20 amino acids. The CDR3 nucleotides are TGTGCAAGTCGCTTAGCAGGGCGGGACAGGGGACCAGGGAGCACCGGGGAGCTGTTTTTT. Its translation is CASRLAGRDRGPGSTGELFF.

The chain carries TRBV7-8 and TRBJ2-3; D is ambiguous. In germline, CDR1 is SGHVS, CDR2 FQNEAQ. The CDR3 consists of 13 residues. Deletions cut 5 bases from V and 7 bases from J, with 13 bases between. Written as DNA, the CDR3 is TGTGCCAGCAGCCCGACGGATCGCCATACGCAGTATTTT. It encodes CASSPTDRHTQYF.

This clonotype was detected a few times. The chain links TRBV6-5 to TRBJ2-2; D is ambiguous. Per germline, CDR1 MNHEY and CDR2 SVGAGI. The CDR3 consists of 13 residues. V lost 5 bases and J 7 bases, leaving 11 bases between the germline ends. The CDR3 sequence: CASSLRWDGELFF. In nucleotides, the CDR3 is TGTGCCAGCAGTCTTAGATGGGACGGGGAGCTGTTTTTT.

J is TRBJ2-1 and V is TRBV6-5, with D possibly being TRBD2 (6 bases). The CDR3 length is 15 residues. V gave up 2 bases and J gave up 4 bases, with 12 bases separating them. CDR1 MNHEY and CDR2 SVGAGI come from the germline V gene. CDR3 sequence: CASSYGSGIYNEQFF. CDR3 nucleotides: TGTGCCAGCAGTTACGGTAGCGGTATTTACAATGAGCAGTTCTTC.

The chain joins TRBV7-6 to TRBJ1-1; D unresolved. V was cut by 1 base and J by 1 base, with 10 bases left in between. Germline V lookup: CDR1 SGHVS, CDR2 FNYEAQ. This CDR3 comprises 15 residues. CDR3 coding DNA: TGTGCCAGCAGCTTAGTTCCCGACGGGAACACTGAAGCTTTCTTT. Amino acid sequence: CASSLVPDGNTEAFF.

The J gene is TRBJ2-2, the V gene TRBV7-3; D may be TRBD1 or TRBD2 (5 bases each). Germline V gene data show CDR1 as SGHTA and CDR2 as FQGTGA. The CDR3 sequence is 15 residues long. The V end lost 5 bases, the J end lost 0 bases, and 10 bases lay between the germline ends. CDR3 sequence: CASSRDGANTGELFF. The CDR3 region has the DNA TGTGCCAGCAGCCGGGACGGCGCGAACACCGGGGAGCTGTTTTTT.